Presented here are 30 T cell receptor beta chains from one specimen sequenced in a study of T cell changes during pregnancy in multiple sclerosis. Profiling relied on immunoSEQ multiplex PCR, and the TCRdb table lists in-frame clones only, not all of them. The table includes about 36,000 clones, about 90% detected once. The sample in question was CD4+ T cells from peripheral blood mononuclear cells, obtained after pregnancy. These receptors were taken from a female donor with multiple sclerosis, enrolled in a pregnancy study.

This clone showed up just once. This rearrangement joins TRBV30 to TRBJ1-1, with D possibly being TRBD1 (6 bases). Germline CDR1 and CDR2: GTSNPN and SVGIG (reference sequence). The germline V and J ends were trimmed by 2 bases and 1 base, with 11 bases remaining between them. The CDR3 consists of 14 residues. Here the CDR3 reads CAWSIWGPNTEAFF. The DNA of the CDR3 is TGTGCCTGGAGTATATGGGGGCCGAACACTGAAGCTTTCTTT.

The chain couples TRBV6-1 to TRBJ1-1, with D uncertain. Trimming removed 5 bases from V and 2 bases from J, with 6 bases in between. Germline CDR1 is MNHNS and CDR2 is SASEGT. The CDR3 has 12 residues. The CDR3 coding sequence is TGTGCCAGCAGTCTTAAAAACACTGAAGCTTTCTTT. This gives the protein CASSLKNTEAFF.

This chain joins TRBV18 and TRBJ2-5; unclear D gene. This CDR3 has 13 amino acids. V was clipped by 6 bases and J by 0 bases, with 8 bases between them. Germline CDR1 and CDR2: KGHSH and LQKENI. CDR3 nucleotide sequence: TGTGCCAGCTCGCTCCTAGACCAAGAGACCCAGTACTTC. This encodes CASSLLDQETQYF. Combining the CDR3 with reference TRBV18 and TRBJ2-5 gives the whole variable domain NAGVMQNPRHLVRRRGQEARLRCSPMKGHSHVYWYRQLPEEGLKFMVYLQKENIIDESGMPKERFSAEFPKEGPSILRIQQVVRGDSAAYFCASSLLDQETQYFGPGTRLLVL.

The rearrangement joins TRBV9 to TRBJ1-3; the D is unclear. Trimming removed 3 bases from V and 1 base from J, with 11 bases in between. The CDR3 runs 15 residues. In germline, CDR1 is SGDLS, CDR2 YYNGEE. The CDR3: CASSAPSGSGNTIYF. CDR3 in DNA: TGTGCCAGCAGCGCCCCATCGGGGTCTGGAAACACCATATATTTT. The complete variable domain, with remaining parts taken from reference TRBV9 and TRBJ1-3, reads DSGVTQTPKHLITATGQRVTLRCSPRSGDLSVYWYQQSLDQGLQFLIQYYNGEERAKGNILERFSAQQFPDLHSELNLSSLELGDSALYFCASSAPSGSGNTIYFGEGSWLTVV.

CDR3 amino acids: CASSATGPSNTQYF. In DNA form, the CDR3 reads TGCGCCAGCAGCGCCACAGGACCCAGCAATACGCAGTATTTT. The V and J genes are TRBV10-1 and TRBJ2-3; a weak D match, TRBD1 (5 bases). Germline CDR1 and CDR2: WNHNN and SYGVQD (reference sequence). There are 14 residues in the CDR3. V shed 6 bases and J shed 7 bases, with 17 bases lying between them.

The chain uses TRBV30 and TRBJ1-4, with a tentative D call TRBD1 (5 bases). CDR1 is GTSNPN, CDR2 SVGIG, per germline (reference sequence). The CDR3 covers 13 residues. Trimming stripped 3 bases from V and 5 bases from J, with 10 bases between. The CDR3 region has the DNA TGTGCCTGGAGCGGGGGGGTGAATGAAAAACTGTTTTTT. Residues: CAWSGGVNEKLFF.

This sequence joins TRBV7-9 and TRBJ2-7; 7 nucleotides line up with TRBD1. The CDR3 runs 13 residues. From germline, CDR1 is SEHNR and CDR2 FQNEAQ (reference sequence). The junction had 4 bases not matched to a gene; V was cut back by 8 bases and J by 0 bases. In DNA, the CDR3 is TGTGCCAGCCGGGACAGCGGCTCCTACGAGCAGTACTTC. This codes for CASRDSGSYEQYF.

This sequence joins TRBV7-3 and TRBJ2-3, with 9 bases matching TRBD2. The J segment lost 7 bases and the V segment lost 5 bases, leaving 13 bases of the junction unmatched. This CDR3 is built from 16 residues. Germline V gene lookup returns CDR1 SGHTA and CDR2 FQGTGA. The CDR3 here is CASSPAGTSLPHTQYF. The DNA of the CDR3 is TGTGCCAGCAGCCCCGCCGGGACTAGCCTTCCCCATACGCAGTATTTT.

The V call is TRBV25-1, the J call TRBJ1-5, with D maybe TRBD1 (5 bases). V lost 6 bases to trimming and J lost 2 bases, with 14 bases between them. CDR1 is MGHDK and CDR2 is SYGVNS in the germline V gene. The CDR3 length is 15 residues. The CDR3 DNA is TGTGCCAGCAGCCTGGGGGGTGACGGCAATCAGCCCCAGCATTTT. Translated: CASSLGGDGNQPQHF.

The rearrangement links TRBV5-1 to TRBJ2-7; tentatively, D is TRBD2 (5 bases). CDR1 is SGHRS, CDR2 YFSETQ, per germline. This CDR3 is built from 15 residues. V shed 4 bases and J shed 2 bases, with 16 bases lying between them. The CDR3 DNA is TGCGCCAGCAGCGTTTCCGAGGGTCGGCCCTACGAGCAGTACTTC. Its translation is CASSVSEGRPYEQYF.

A remark on this clone: One end of the junction fails to match germline, which may point to a read error. The genes are TRBV5-4 and TRBJ2-7, with 8 positions matching TRBD2. The CDR3 runs to 16 residues. Germline V gives CDR1 SGHNT, CDR2 YYREEE (reference sequence). The CDR3 coding sequence is TGTGCCAGCAGCTTAGATAGTAGCGGGACCACCTACGGGCAGTACTTC. It specifies CASSLDSSGTTYGQYF.

The rearrangement uses TRBV19 and TRBJ2-2; D remains ambiguous. CDR1 and CDR2 (germline): LNHDA, SQIVND (reference sequence). Trimming pared 7 bases from V and 0 bases from J, leaving 6 bases between. CDR3 length: 13 residues. This CDR3 is CASTDTNTGELFF. CDR3 DNA sequence: TGTGCCAGTACAGATACGAACACCGGGGAGCTGTTTTTT. The entire variable domain, with the rest obtained from reference TRBV19 and TRBJ2-2, is as follows: DGGITQSPKYLFRKEGQNVTLSCEQNLNHDAMYWYRQDPGQGLRLIYYSQIVNDFQKGDIAEGYSVSREKKESFPLTVTSAQKNPTAFYLCASTDTNTGELFFGEGSRLTVL.

The chain is built from TRBV5-5 and TRBJ1-6; a possible D gene is TRBD1 (5 bases). This CDR3 spans 16 amino acids. The V end lost 0 bases, the J end lost 6 bases, and 13 bases lay between the germline ends. Germline V gene data show CDR1 as SGHKS and CDR2 as YYEKEE (reference sequence). CDR3 nucleotides: TGTGCCAGCAGCTTGGCCAACTCCAGGGTTAATTCACCCCTCCACTTT. Translating it yields CASSLANSRVNSPLHF. Combining the CDR3 with reference TRBV5-5 and TRBJ1-6 gives the whole variable domain DAGVTQSPTHLIKTRGQQVTLRCSPISGHKSVSWYQQVLGQGPQFIFQYYEKEERGRGNFPDRFSARQFPNYSSELNVNALLLGDSALYLCASSLANSRVNSPLHFGNGTRLTVT.

The chain uses TRBV7-2 and TRBJ2-3; TRBD1 matches 9 bases. With 0 bases clipped from V and 2 bases from J, the junction kept 3 bases outside the gene matches. This CDR3 comprises 16 residues. CDR1 and CDR2 from the germline V gene are SGHTA and FQGNSA. CDR3 bases: TGTGCCAGCAGCTTAGCGGCACAGGGGGCCACAGATACGCAGTATTTT. It is translated as CASSLAAQGATDTQYF.

CDR3 DNA sequence: TGTGCCAGCAGTTTATACAGGGAAGAGACCCAGTACTTC. Translating it yields CASSLYREETQYF. V and J are TRBV28 and TRBJ2-5; the D gene is possibly TRBD1 (6 bases). Germline lookup yields CDR1 MDHEN and CDR2 SYDVKM. Between the trimmed V and J ends, which lost 1 base and 3 bases, there was a span of 6 bases. This CDR3 has 13 amino acids. Complete variable domain (other parts from reference TRBV28 and TRBJ2-5): DVKVTQSSRYLVKRTGEKVFLECVQDMDHENMFWYRQDPGLGLRLIYFSYDVKMKEKGDIPEGYSVSREKKERFSLILESASTNQTSMYLCASSLYREETQYFGPGTRLLVL.

This chain connects TRBV7-8 to TRBJ2-7, with 8 bases lining up with TRBD2. CDR1 SGHVS and CDR2 FQNEAQ come from the germline V gene. Trimming at V came to 5 bases and at J to 3 bases, leaving 21 bases not matched to a gene. CDR3 length: 19 residues. The CDR3 DNA is TGTGCCAGCAGCCTCCAGGGACGCACGGGGACTAGGTTTAACTACGAGCAGTACTTC. Its protein is CASSLQGRTGTRFNYEQYF.

This chain links TRBV5-1 with TRBJ2-3; 9 bases match TRBD2. V was clipped by 1 base and J by 0 bases; unmatched bases: 18. The CDR3 extends over 21 amino acids. Per germline, CDR1 SGHRS and CDR2 YFSETQ. CDR3 amino acids: CASSLFRGLIAGVSSTDTQYF. As DNA, the CDR3 is TGCGCCAGCAGCTTGTTCCGGGGTTTGATAGCGGGAGTTTCTAGCACAGATACGCAGTATTTT.

The chain couples TRBV5-1 to TRBJ1-2; 9 bases are a match to TRBD1. Trimming took 1 base from V and 7 from J; bases not matched to a gene: 8. The CDR3 contains 15 residues. CDR1 is SGHRS, CDR2 YFSETQ, per germline. CDR3 loop: CASSLQLDRGGGYTF. The CDR3, as DNA: TGCGCCAGCAGCTTGCAACTGGACAGGGGTGGTGGCTACACCTTC.

The rearrangement uses TRBV7-3 and TRBJ2-7; 8 nucleotides line up with TRBD1. The CDR3 is 14 residues long. V lost 4 bases to trimming and J lost 5 bases; unmatched junction nucleotides: 7. Germline V gene data show CDR1 as SGHTA and CDR2 as FQGTGA. This CDR3 reads CASSSNRGSDEQYF. DNA of the CDR3: TGTGCCAGCAGCTCGAACAGGGGGAGCGACGAGCAGTACTTC.

This clone showed up just once. This chain connects TRBV27 to TRBJ1-2, with D possibly being TRBD1 (5 bases). V lost 4 bases, J lost 4 bases, and 16 bases lay in between. Germline assignment: CDR1 MNHEY and CDR2 SMNVEV (reference sequence). This CDR3 has 15 amino acids. CDR3 in amino acids: CASSSPSGGSYGYTF. CDR3 sequence (DNA): TGTGCCAGCAGTTCCCCATCTGGGGGGTCCTATGGCTACACCTTC.

J is TRBJ2-2 and V is TRBV18; 9 bases fit TRBD1. The ends lost 2 bases at V and 3 bases at J; junction bases unmatched: 7. The CDR3 is 17 residues long. The V gene's germline CDR1 is KGHSH and CDR2 LQKENI. CDR3 bases: TGTGCCAGCTCACCAAACCCGGGACAGGGTTACACCGGGGAGCTGTTTTTT. It encodes CASSPNPGQGYTGELFF.

The chain has TRBV6-1 and TRBJ1-5; D is undetermined. Trimming removed 10 bases from V and 4 bases from J, with 17 bases in between. CDR1 and CDR2 from the germline V gene are MNHNS and SASEGT. This CDR3 is built from 14 residues. The CDR3, as DNA: TGTGCCACCACTCGCTCCCTGGAGAATCAGCCCCAGCATTTT. It is translated as CATTRSLENQPQHF.

The chain couples TRBV15 to TRBJ1-4, with 7 bases matching TRBD1. The CDR3 extends over 14 amino acids. Looked up from germline, CDR1 is LNHNV and CDR2 is YYDKDF (reference sequence). The ends lost 4 bases at V and 7 bases at J; junction bases unmatched: 6. CDR3 sequence reads: CATSTRQGAEKLFF. Written as DNA, the CDR3 is TGTGCCACCAGCACTCGACAGGGAGCTGAAAAACTGTTTTTT.

The rearrangement joins TRBV11-2 to TRBJ1-4; D is undetermined. The germline CDR1 and CDR2 sequences are SGHAT and FQNNGV. The V gene lost 1 base and the J gene lost 4 bases, with 10 bases spanning the gap. The CDR3 extends over 15 amino acids. The CDR3 DNA sequence: TGTGCCAGCAGCTTAGGGAGCGGCTTTAATGAAAAACTGTTTTTT. Its protein is CASSLGSGFNEKLFF.

The V and J genes are TRBV5-4 and TRBJ2-2, with TRBD1 matching 9 bases. Looked up from germline, CDR1 is SGHNT and CDR2 is YYREEE (reference sequence). J lost 1 base, V lost 4 bases, and 5 bases had no gene match. This CDR3 has 16 amino acids. The CDR3 DNA reads TGTGCCAGCAGCCCTCCGGGACAGGGGAACACCGGGGAGCTGTTTTTT. This encodes CASSPPGQGNTGELFF. The full variable domain, its missing parts supplied by reference TRBV5-4 and TRBJ2-2, is ETGVTQSPTHLIKTRGQQVTLRCSSQSGHNTVSWYQQALGQGPQFIFQYYREEENGRGNFPPRFSGLQFPNYSSELNVNALELDDSALYLCASSPPGQGNTGELFFGEGSRLTVL.

The count of this clone is one. The V and J genes are TRBV6-5 and TRBJ2-7; D is possibly TRBD1 (6 bases). Germline V lookup: CDR1 MNHEY, CDR2 SVGAGI. The CDR3 length is 14 residues. Deletions cut 2 bases from V and 3 bases from J, with 11 bases between. The CDR3 sequence: CASSYGGRVYEQYF. Here the CDR3 DNA reads TGTGCCAGCAGTTACGGGGGCAGGGTCTACGAGCAGTACTTC.

This clone has only one observation. The chain links TRBV5-4 to TRBJ1-2; D gene uncertain. The germline V gene has CDR1 SGHNT and CDR2 YYREEE (reference sequence). V lost 6 bases and J lost 4, with 16 bases in between. The CDR3 extends over 14 amino acids. The CDR3 here is CASTLGGQTYGYTF. DNA for the CDR3: TGTGCCAGCACCCTAGGCGGGCAGACCTATGGCTACACCTTC. Full variable domain (remainder filled in from reference TRBV5-4 and TRBJ1-2): ETGVTQSPTHLIKTRGQQVTLRCSSQSGHNTVSWYQQALGQGPQFIFQYYREEENGRGNFPPRFSGLQFPNYSSELNVNALELDDSALYLCASTLGGQTYGYTFGSGTRLTVV.

The chain links TRBV7-2 to TRBJ1-2; no clear D gene. Germline CDR1 reads SGHTA; CDR2 reads FQGNSA. The CDR3 has 15 amino acids. With 1 base removed from V and 0 bases from J, the gap between germline ends came to 9 bases. This CDR3 reads CASSLDSSTNYGYTF. Written as DNA, the CDR3 is TGTGCCAGCAGCTTAGACAGTTCGACTAACTATGGCTACACCTTC.

The V call is TRBV5-1, the J call TRBJ2-7; 8 bases match TRBD2. CDR1 is SGHRS and CDR2 is YFSETQ in the germline V gene. The CDR3 is made up of 14 amino acids. V lost 4 bases and J lost 3; bases outside the gene matches: 6. CDR3 sequence reads: CASSPVAGSYEQYF. The CDR3 DNA sequence: TGCGCCAGCAGCCCCGTAGCGGGGAGCTACGAGCAGTACTTC.

The chain has TRBV28 and TRBJ2-2, with TRBD2 identical over 7 bases. The junction had 9 bases not matched to a gene; V was cut back by 5 bases and J by 3 bases. The CDR3 is 16 amino acids. Germline V gene sequence: CDR1 MDHEN, CDR2 SYDVKM. The CDR3 here is CASSPRGSGYTGELFF. CDR3 DNA: TGTGCCAGCAGTCCCCGGGGTAGCGGGTACACCGGGGAGCTGTTTTTT.